The sequence of this T cell receptor (beta chain) was determined in a study of cytomegalovirus exposure and HLA in healthy donors (dated by TCRdb to the late 2010s). General notes on the study: In an earlier analysis of 587 of the donors, 250 to 350 Gb of sequence data and just under 120 million unique TCR beta sequences from about 179 million T cells were reported. About 310 gigabases of sequencing data and some 85 million unique TCR sequences were included in an early release covering around 650 HLA-typed donors. Of the roughly 420 genotyped donors, 81% were placed in the genetic ancestry cluster associated with self-reported Caucasian donors. The study was designed to test whether signatures of past pathogen exposure could be identified by cataloging public T cell receptors. The study used immunosequencing to profile the T cell repertoires of approximately 640 subjects and linked those repertoires to cytomegalovirus serostatus. In addition to the first cohort of around 670 subjects, a separate validation cohort of 120 different subjects was used. To predict cytomegalovirus infection status, the study brought together high-throughput TCR immunosequencing, statistical association of individual TCRs with disease status, and machine learning. A later analysis re-examined previously published TCR beta repertoires from more than 650 donors and added high-resolution HLA genotyping to investigate patterns of TCR occurrence. In the later analysis, no new phenotypic data were used to find candidate immune exposures; instead, reliance was placed on TCR beta sequences and their occurrence across donors. An earlier analysis of 587 of the donors used high-throughput TCR beta sequencing to judge whether each TCR beta V gene segment behaved as functional or pseudogenic. Alongside the repertoire data, information on donor age, sex, ethnicity and CMV serostatus was compiled. A later genetic analysis took genome-wide SNP genotypes for about three fifths of the 666 donors and used that subset as a discovery cohort. Every repertoire in the discovery cohort had been generated on one and the same sequencing platform. Class I and class II HLA loci were covered by the typing at four-digit resolution. The number of donors typed differed by locus, with roughly 620-630 for A, B, C, DRB1 and DQB1, about 500 for DQA1, 600 to 610 for DPA1, and some 440 for DPB1. Because of strong linkage in the cohort, roughly five DR-DQ haplotypes were treated as single units for association and clustering. Among about 400 genotyped donors of the cohort, an average of around 240,000 unique TCR beta nucleotide sequences was sequenced per donor, of which about 19% were non-productive. Study-wide conclusions, independent of this receptor: Sequencing depth was assumed to be roughly uniform across donors in the presence/absence analyses, though that assumption may not hold. Because some donors lacked HLA typing at each locus, the association tests relied only on the typed subset. A later analysis reported that several top co-occurrence clusters appeared linked to parvovirus B19, influenza, CMV and Epstein-Barr virus. A later analysis found that most CMV-associated TCR beta chains appeared HLA-restricted, with HLA associations seemingly driven largely by CMV exposure. Compared with equally common non-associated chains, HLA-associated TCR beta chains in a later analysis were more clonally expanded and had lower generation probabilities. In an earlier analysis of about 600 of the donors, most TCR beta V segments appeared in productive rearrangements about 90% or about 30% of the time, broadly matching IMGT annotations. In both the original and validation cohorts, the classifier was reported to diagnose cytomegalovirus status with high specificity and sensitivity. In this cohort, only TCR beta chains were sequenced, and detectable features were limited by the absence of alpha or paired-chain data. Some IMGT-functional V segments, including TRBV6-2 and TRBV6-3, could not be told apart with the 87-base-pair reads, so those segments were excluded. Correlated functional status among segregating V segments might reflect linkage disequilibrium, but an unknown experimental factor could not be ruled out. A further reported finding was that TCR beta sequences accurately predicted the HLA-A and HLA-B alleles for most subjects in the first cohort. The study listed 150 to 200 TCR beta chains as associated with cytomegalovirus. A later genetic analysis associated a missense DCLRE1C variant with V-gene and J-gene trimming of TCR beta chains, and an independent cohort replicated the association. Most TCR sequences were observed very rarely across donors, whereas some public TCRs were present in many individuals. Because counts were too low, roughly 17 rarely observed V segments, including chromosome 9 orphons, were left out of the earlier analysis of approximately 500 of the donors. In a later analysis, TCR association rates were found to vary across HLA loci, with the most associated TCRs seen for DRB1 alleles and the fewest for HLA-C alleles. In a later analysis, some 18,000 TCR beta sequences were associated with specific HLA alleles at a false discovery rate of 0.05. A cluster of highly shared sequence variants was judged likely to be a technical artifact of the sequencing pipeline. According to the authors, the approach could potentially be generalized to other disease states and immunological phenotypes. In vitro tests confirmed that three of the cytomegalovirus-associated TCR beta chains recognize cytomegalovirus antigens. Immune exposure information for the cohort was limited to CMV serostatus. In a later genetic analysis, fewer N-insertions in productive TCRs were reported among donors in an Asian-associated ancestry cluster than the roughly 700-donor mean. When HLA alleles, especially DR and DQ, strongly co-occurred, TCR associations were difficult to assign to individual alleles.

The library relied on the immunoSEQ multiplex PCR assay. A mixture of 60 forward primers for TCR Vbeta segments and 13 reverse primers for TCR Jbeta segments was used in the multiplex PCR. A multiplex PCR assay on genomic DNA amplified the CDR3 region of rearranged TCR beta genes. On the Illumina HiSeq System, the amplified TCR beta libraries were sequenced as 87-base-pair reads. The original pipeline was this. A later analysis counted approximately 74 million unique TCR beta chains across the 650 to 800 repertoires, and 9 million to 14 million of these chains were shared by at least two donors. To remove PCR and sequencing errors, raw reads were error-corrected and collapsed into unique sequences using a nearest-neighbor algorithm that merged closely related sequences. CDR3 sequences were aligned to IMGT reference sequences to assign V, D and J gene segments. For a sequence to be retained, a match of at least six nucleotides was required to both a V gene segment and a J gene segment. A rearrangement counted as productive if the CDR3 had no stop codons and remained in frame with V and J, and every other rearrangement counted as non-productive. CDR3 was defined according to IMGT convention as the region running from the second conserved V-encoded cysteine to the conserved J-encoded phenylalanine. Sequences without an unambiguous match to a single V gene segment were excluded from the earlier analysis of about 630 of the donors. An earlier analysis of a few hundred of the donors called V segments functional above 56.7% productive rearrangements and segregating when the between-donor standard deviation exceeded 5%. A statistical classification framework was built for diagnosing cytomegalovirus status from the catalog of TCR beta chain sequences. In a later analysis, V and J genes were assigned by comparing TCR nucleotide sequences against IMGT/GENE-DB human TR gene sequences. The TCRdist pipeline was used in a later analysis to assign CDR3 sequences and most-parsimonious VDJ recombination scenarios. In a later analysis, every TCR beta chain was defined by the combination of its CDR3 amino acid sequence and its V-gene family, and reads without a unique V-gene family were dropped. A later analysis removed several hundred highly shared, low-generation-probability nucleotide sequences to deal with suspected cross-contamination and a sequencing artifact. A later analysis calculated a clonal expansion index for each public chain from normalized within-repertoire ranks of inferred template counts. Generation probabilities in a later analysis came from a VDJ recombination model fitted to out-of-frame rearrangements, and those results were checked against IGoR. Hypergeometric tests were used in a later analysis to score TCR-TCR, TCR-HLA and TCR-CMV co-occurrence, with a repertoire-size bias correction applied to the TCR pairs. False discovery rates were estimated in a later analysis by permuting HLA or CMV assignments 20 times. A later analysis grouped co-occurring TCRs with DBSCAN, adding TCRdist sequence similarity when clustering within HLA-allele-positive subsets. Co-occurrence clustering excluded repertoires with fewer than 30,000 or more than 120,000 public chains, plus five with anomalous nucleotide sharing. Imported from immuneACCESS, the table was reduced by TCRdb to in-frame sequences with V and J called. These copies leave out some clones; in studies compared against another copy, an unresolved V gene accounts for under half, and the cause of the remainder is not known. The V and J calls and clone size come from that table; D and trimming were worked out from the DNA. The sample contains some 130,000 clones, about 73% of them found a single time. The ten largest clones add up to about 3.3% of the sample.

The cohort consisted of 600 or so healthy bone marrow donors. At the time of sampling, all cohort members were nominally healthy, though unrecorded immune exposures were likely present. The donor was CMV seropositive and was included in the group of 300 or so seropositive cohort members. A peripheral blood sample was collected from each donor, and TCR beta sequencing was performed on peripheral blood mononuclear cells. Genomic DNA extraction from the blood cell samples was performed with the Qiagen DNeasy Blood Extraction Kit. CDR1 MGHDK and CDR2 SYGVNS are derived from the germline V gene. The CDR3, from cysteine to phenylalanine, totals 14 residues. Only CDR3 DNA is held: 42 bases, read in frame from base 1. At the junction V is shortened by 5 bases and J by 5 bases, with 15 bases in between. To note about this clone: What this receptor recognizes is not known. Nothing much larger sits one base from this clone, and base qualities are not available.

The chain is encoded by TRBV25-1 joined to TRBJ1-1; the D gene is not confidently resolved. Sample: PBMCs. The sequence came from a woman aged 25 to 39 in good health and CMV-seropositive. The CDR3 has the sequence CASSQEDWKTEAFF. The nucleotide sequence reads TGTGCCAGCAGTCAGGAGGATTGGAAGACTGAAGCTTTCTTT.